What follows is one T cell receptor (beta chain) and its context. The CDR3 sequence is 14 residues long. CDR1 and CDR2 (germline): LGHNA, YSLEER. J was trimmed by 5 bases and V by 2 bases; bases with no gene match: 4. Clones were read by immunoSEQ multiplex PCR, and TCRdb kept only the in-frame ones, dropping some. The sample gives 95,000 to 100,000 clones, about 89% of which show up once; 7.5% to 10% is in the top ten. These data originate in a study of control samples from healthy donors and cancer patients. This TCR came from a young man in good health. The chain links TRBV4-3 to TRBJ1-2, with 8 nucleotides matching TRBD1. Sequenced sample: blood. CDR3 residues: CASSQTQGEYGYTF. DNA for the CDR3: TGCGCCAGCAGCCAAACACAGGGGGAGTATGGCTACACCTTC.